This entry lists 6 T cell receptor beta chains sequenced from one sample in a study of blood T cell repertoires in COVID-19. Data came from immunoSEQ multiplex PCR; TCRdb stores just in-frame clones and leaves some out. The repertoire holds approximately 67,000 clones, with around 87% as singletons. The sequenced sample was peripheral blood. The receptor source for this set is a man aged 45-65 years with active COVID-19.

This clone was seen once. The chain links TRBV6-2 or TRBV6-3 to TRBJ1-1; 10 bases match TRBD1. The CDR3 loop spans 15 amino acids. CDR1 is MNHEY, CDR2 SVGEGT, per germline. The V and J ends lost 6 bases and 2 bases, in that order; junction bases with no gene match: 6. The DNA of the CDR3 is TGTGCCAGCAGACCTGGGACAGGGGCCAACACTGAAGCTTTCTTT. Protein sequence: CASRPGTGANTEAFF.

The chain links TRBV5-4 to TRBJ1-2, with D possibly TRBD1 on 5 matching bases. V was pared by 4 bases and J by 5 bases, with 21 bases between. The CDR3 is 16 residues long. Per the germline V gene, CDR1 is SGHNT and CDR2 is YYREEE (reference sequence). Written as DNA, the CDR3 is TGTGCCAGCAGCGCCGGGGGGGACGGAGCGGGGTATGGCTACACCTTC. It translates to CASSAGGDGAGYGYTF. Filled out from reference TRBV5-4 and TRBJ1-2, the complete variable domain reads ETGVTQSPTHLIKTRGQQVTLRCSSQSGHNTVSWYQQALGQGPQFIFQYYREEENGRGNFPPRFSGLQFPNYSSELNVNALELDDSALYLCASSAGGDGAGYGYTFGSGTRLTVV.

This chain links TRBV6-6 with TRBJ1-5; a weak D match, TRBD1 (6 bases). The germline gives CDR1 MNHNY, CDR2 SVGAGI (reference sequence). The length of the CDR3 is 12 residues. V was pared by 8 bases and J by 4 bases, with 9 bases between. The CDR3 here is CASDTGNQPQHF. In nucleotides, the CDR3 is TGTGCCAGCGATACAGGGAATCAGCCCCAGCATTTT.

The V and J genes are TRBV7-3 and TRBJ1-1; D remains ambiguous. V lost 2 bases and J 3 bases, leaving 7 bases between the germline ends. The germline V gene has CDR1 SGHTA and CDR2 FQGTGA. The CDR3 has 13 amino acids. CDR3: CASSLRGDTEAFF. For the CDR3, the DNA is TGTGCCAGCAGCTTACGAGGCGACACTGAAGCTTTCTTT.

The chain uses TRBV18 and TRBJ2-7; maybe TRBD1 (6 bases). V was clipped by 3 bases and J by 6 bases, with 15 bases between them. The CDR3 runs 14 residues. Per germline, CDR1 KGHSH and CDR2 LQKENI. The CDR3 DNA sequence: TGTGCCAGCTCACCCAGTACAGGGTTTGGCGAGCAGTACTTC. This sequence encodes CASSPSTGFGEQYF.

The CDR3 bases are TGTGCCAGCTCAGCAAACAGGGGGGACACTGAAGCTTTCTTT. Translation gives CASSANRGDTEAFF. This chain links TRBV18 with TRBJ1-1; TRBD1 matches at 8 bases. The CDR3 extends over 14 amino acids. V lost 5 bases and J lost 3; bases outside the gene matches: 5. Looked up from germline, CDR1 is KGHSH and CDR2 is LQKENI.